These T cell receptor beta chains were read from a single sample in a study of T cell responses to AZD1222 COVID-19 vaccine. Profiling relied on immunoSEQ multiplex PCR, and the TCRdb table lists in-frame clones only, not all of them. The sample has about 140,000 clones; 85% to 90% are singletons. Here the sequenced sample was peripheral blood, taken 28 days after the second AZD1222 dose. These TCRs come from an adult who received the AZD1222 COVID-19 vaccine. Each CDR3 is given with its conserved first and last residue. Each record gives: CDR3 length, V gene, clone size, D gene, J gene, CDR3 protein, CDR3 DNA. A D gene is named only where the DNA matches it firmly. Expanded clones are given a class, and other clones once, few, many or no size at all.

13	TRBV15	.	TRBD1	TRBJ1-4	CATSSQGDEKLFF	TGTGCCACCAGCTCACAGGGGGATGAAAAACTGTTTTTT
17	TRBV7-2	once	.	TRBJ1-4	CASSLARGGRTNEKLFF	TGTGCCAGCAGCTTAGCGCGGGGGGGGCGAACTAATGAAAAACTGTTTTTT
14	TRBV19	.	.	TRBJ1-1	CASSPQTGNTEAFF	TGTGCCAGTAGTCCCCAGACAGGGAACACTGAAGCTTTCTTT
14	TRBV6-2/TRBV6-3	.	TRBD2	TRBJ2-2	CASSYGTSYGELFF	TGTGCCAGCAGTTACGGGACTAGCTACGGGGAGCTGTTTTTT
14	TRBV11-2	.	.	TRBJ1-6	CASSLAEGRSPLHF	TGTGCCAGCAGCTTAGCAGAAGGGCGGTCACCCCTCCACTTT
16	TRBV18	few	TRBD2	TRBJ2-7	CASSPSGTSGTYEQYF	TGTGCCAGCTCACCTTCCGGGACTAGCGGGACCTACGAGCAGTACTTC
15	TRBV6-5	.	.	TRBJ1-1	CASSPYRAQGTEAFF	TGTGCCAGCAGTCCATACAGGGCTCAAGGCACTGAAGCTTTCTTT
16	TRBV4-2	few	TRBD2	TRBJ2-7	CASSQVLAGGSYEQYF	TGTGCCAGCAGCCAAGTCTTAGCGGGAGGCTCCTACGAGCAGTACTTC
16	TRBV11-2	.	TRBD1	TRBJ2-2	CASSPGQGPNTGELFF	TGTGCCAGCAGCCCAGGACAGGGACCGAACACCGGGGAGCTGTTTTTT
14	TRBV6-5	.	.	TRBJ2-5	CASSRDQGRETQYF	TGTGCCAGCAGCCGCGATCAAGGAAGGGAGACCCAGTACTTC
14	TRBV3-1/TRBV3-2	.	.	TRBJ1-1	CASSQAVRNTEAFF	TGTGCCAGCAGCCAGGCCGTTAGGAACACTGAAGCTTTCTTT
16	TRBV19	.	.	TRBJ2-2	CASSIGGGQRPGELFF	TGTGCCAGTAGTATAGGAGGAGGGCAGAGGCCCGGGGAGCTGTTTTTT